This TCR beta chain was retrieved from a study of technical replicates of blood from several donors. Using immunoSEQ multiplex PCR, the repertoire was profiled, and TCRdb retains in-frame clones only, with some absent. The data show around 93,000 clones, with 85% to 95% seen just once and under 0.4% held by the top ten. V trimming: 4 bases; J trimming: 5 bases; junction bases outside the gene matches: 5. This CDR3 region has 15 residues. CDR1 is MGHDK and CDR2 is SYGVNS in the germline V gene. This chain uses TRBV25-1 with TRBJ2-5; 12 bases are a match to TRBD2. Specimen: T cells isolated from PBMCs. The TCR was taken from a human donor in good health. Here the CDR3 reads CASSVSSGRGETQYF. The CDR3 DNA is TGTGCCAGCAGTGTGTCTAGCGGGAGGGGGGAGACCCAGTACTTC.